This T cell receptor (beta chain) was recorded in a study of blood T cell repertoires in COVID-19. Study at large: Sources were T cells, B-cell-depleted T cells, or PBMCs; the material itself was cDNA or gDNA.

Germline V lookup: CDR1 MNHEY, CDR2 SMNVEV (reference sequence). This CDR3 region has 16 residues. V shed 4 bases and J 4 bases; nucleotides not matched to a gene: 7. Authors' analysis steps: Amplification from reference gene primers served as the basis for estimated nucleated cell counts. Sequencing used immunoSEQ multiplex PCR; TCRdb keeps in-frame clones, though not all of them. For V, J and clone size, that table is used; D and trimming come from the DNA. The table lists 80,000 or so clones, roughly 87% of them singletons. The sequence was obtained from a man over 45 with acute or convalescent COVID-19. The source material was peripheral blood. The V gene is TRBV27, the J gene TRBJ1-4, with 9 positions matching TRBD1. The CDR3 DNA follows: TGTGCCAGCAGTTCCGCTCGGACAGGGGATAATGAAAAACTGTTTTTT. It translates to CASSSARTGDNEKLFF.